Given below is one T cell receptor (beta chain) in context. What it recognizes is unknown. This specimen comes from a study of blood T cells in healthy people across ages. Study-wide context: Template switching retrieved approximately one barcoded beta molecule for each two T cells. Study-wide points: Per million T cells, TCR beta diversity dropped about linearly as age rose.

The germline V and J ends were trimmed by 8 bases and 4 bases, with 9 bases remaining between them. This CDR3 region has 13 residues. Germline loops: CDR1 SNHLY, CDR2 FYNNEI. A second about 7 to 11 cycle PCR used barcoded and J-beta primers. One entry per CDR3 protein results from TCRdb running MiXCR on the 5' RACE reads. The table records hundreds of thousands of distinct CDR3 sequences, 25% to 30% of them present only once. This sequence originates from a woman aged 80 or over in good health. Sequences were obtained from blood. The gene calls are TRBV2 and TRBJ1-6; maybe TRBD1 (6 bases). Here the CDR3 reads CASVRGYNSPLHF. The CDR3, as DNA: TGTGCCAGCGTCAGGGGATATAATTCACCCCTCCACTTT.